The rows below give T cell receptor beta chains drawn from one sample of a study of blood T cell repertoires in COVID-19. Assay: immunoSEQ multiplex PCR; the TCRdb copy retains only in-frame clones and omits some. The sample lists around 100,000 clones; 80% to 95% were seen once. Source material: peripheral blood. The receptors shown here come from a woman aged 45-60 years with COVID-19, enrolled during active disease. Each CDR3 is given without its conserved first and last residue. A D gene is named only where the DNA matches it firmly. Part of the rows lack a size; the others show once, few, many or a class for expanded clones.

abundance	v_gene	j_gene	d_gene	CDR3aa
-	TRBV12-5	TRBJ1-1	-	ASGLGSGRVEAF
-	TRBV7-9	TRBJ2-3	-	ASSLQTSFADTQY
-	TRBV11-2	TRBJ2-1	TRBD1	ASSLTGDKNEQF
-	TRBV19	TRBJ1-5	-	ASSTFRTDQPQH
-	TRBV5-6	TRBJ2-7	TRBD1	ASSQGQGWSYEQY
-	TRBV21-1	TRBJ1-2	-	ASSLRKPRDSSLLGIYGYT
-	TRBV18	TRBJ1-2	TRBD1	ASSPQQRGRNYGYT
-	TRBV19	TRBJ2-4	-	ASSLGKLAKNIQY
-	TRBV2	TRBJ1-2	TRBD1	ASSEAGTGAEDGGYT
-	TRBV28	TRBJ2-5	-	ASSLGSRGTPLGETQY
once	TRBV30	TRBJ2-5	-	AWSRQEGPETQY
-	TRBV28	TRBJ1-1	-	ASRPWGDSEAF
-	TRBV3-1/TRBV3-2	TRBJ1-1	TRBD1	ASTRTGRIEAF
-	TRBV5-6	TRBJ1-1	-	ASSLAKLNTEAF
-	TRBV27	TRBJ1-6	-	ASRLRESYNSPLH
-	TRBV5-5	TRBJ2-6	TRBD1	ASSMGQFTGANVLT
-	TRBV6-5	TRBJ2-2	-	ASRGQGHTGELF
-	TRBV30	TRBJ1-4	-	AWSALTGWGEKLF
-	TRBV10-2	TRBJ2-3	-	ASSEADTQY
-	TRBV29-1	TRBJ2-3	TRBD1	SVAGGAGTDTQY
-	TRBV28	TRBJ1-2	-	ASSLVTRDYT
-	TRBV5-1	TRBJ1-1	-	ASSSGQRRTEAF
-	TRBV27	TRBJ1-3	-	ASSLQGTGNTIY
-	TRBV27	TRBJ1-2	TRBD1	ATFGQVIGYT
-	TRBV19	TRBJ1-2	TRBD1	ASRVMTGDYGYT
-	TRBV12-3/TRBV12-4	TRBJ1-5	-	ASSWGGNQPQH
-	TRBV19	TRBJ1-5	-	ASSTRLKSNQPQH
-	TRBV10-1	TRBJ2-3	TRBD2	ASSETSGGAIDTQY
-	TRBV12-3/TRBV12-4	TRBJ1-1	-	ASKHGGLEAF
-	TRBV10-3	TRBJ2-7	-	AISQQDGDEQY
once	TRBV5-1	TRBJ1-3	-	ASSLAGFSGNTIY
-	TRBV2	TRBJ2-3	TRBD2	ASRRLAGGTDTQY
once	TRBV9	TRBJ2-7	-	ASSPSGSGNYEQY